A single sample is the source of the 26 T cell receptor beta chains below, sequenced in a study of OX40 agonist ivuxolimab in advanced cancers. Only in-frame clones appear in the TCRdb table, and some are missing; sequencing was by immunoSEQ multiplex PCR. The table lists some 87,000 clones, over 85% of them singletons. The material sequenced was CD4+ or CD8+ T cells sorted from blood, taken in a trial of the OX40 agonist ivuxolimab. These receptors came from an adult with an advanced solid tumor such as melanoma, head and neck, liver or kidney cancer.

The rearrangement links TRBV28 to TRBJ2-3, with D perhaps matching TRBD2 (5 bases). Germline CDR1 is MDHEN and CDR2 is SYDVKM. V was shortened by 4 bases and J by 5 bases, with 13 bases between the two germline ends. This CDR3 has 14 residues. CDR3: CASSSRLAVDTQYF. CDR3 sequence (DNA): TGTGCCAGCAGTTCGCGGCTAGCTGTAGATACGCAGTATTTT. The whole variable domain, remainder taken from reference TRBV28 and TRBJ2-3, is DVKVTQSSRYLVKRTGEKVFLECVQDMDHENMFWYRQDPGLGLRLIYFSYDVKMKEKGDIPEGYSVSREKKERFSLILESASTNQTSMYLCASSSRLAVDTQYFGPGTRLTVL.

The rearrangement joins TRBV28 to TRBJ2-3; TRBD2 matches 7 bases. CDR1 and CDR2 from the germline V gene are MDHEN and SYDVKM. The V and J ends lost 1 base and 4 bases, in that order; junction bases with no gene match: 8. The CDR3 runs 16 residues. The CDR3 loop is CASSLYGGSFADTQYF. The DNA for the CDR3 is TGTGCCAGCAGTTTATATGGCGGGAGTTTCGCAGATACGCAGTATTTT. Complete variable domain (other parts from reference TRBV28 and TRBJ2-3): DVKVTQSSRYLVKRTGEKVFLECVQDMDHENMFWYRQDPGLGLRLIYFSYDVKMKEKGDIPEGYSVSREKKERFSLILESASTNQTSMYLCASSLYGGSFADTQYFGPGTRLTVL.

The chain links TRBV7-9 to TRBJ2-1; 11 bases map to TRBD2. Germline loops: CDR1 SEHNR, CDR2 FQNEAQ (reference sequence). The V and J ends lost 0 bases and 6 bases, in that order; junction bases with no gene match: 7. The CDR3 is 17 residues long. CDR3 amino acids: CASSLARSLAGGNEQFF. In DNA form, the CDR3 reads TGTGCCAGCAGCTTAGCGCGGTCTCTAGCGGGAGGCAATGAGCAGTTCTTC.

The chain combines TRBV30 with TRBJ1-2; D is perhaps TRBD1 (5 bases). The length of the CDR3 is 13 residues. From germline, CDR1 is GTSNPN and CDR2 SVGIG (reference sequence). Trimming cost V 0 bases and J 7 bases, with 12 bases left between them. The CDR3 DNA sequence: TGTGCCTGGAGTGTAGGGGTATCCGGTGGCTACACCTTC. Translating gives CAWSVGVSGGYTF.

This clone was seen a handful of times. The rearrangement uses TRBV30 and TRBJ1-1; D is ambiguous. Germline CDR1 reads GTSNPN; CDR2 reads SVGIG (reference sequence). V shed 0 bases and J shed 7 bases, with 6 bases lying between them. The CDR3 totals 11 residues. The CDR3 bases are TGTGCCTGGAGTGTACTGGGTGAAGCTTTCTTT. It encodes CAWSVLGEAFF.

The CDR3: CAISDPGTGFAYEQYF. CDR3 nucleotide sequence: TGTGCCATCAGTGACCCCGGGACAGGGTTTGCCTACGAGCAGTACTTC. The rearrangement links TRBV10-3 to TRBJ2-7; 9 bases line up with TRBD1. The V segment lost 3 bases and the J segment 2 bases; nucleotides outside the gene matches: 8. CDR3 length: 16 amino acids. The germline CDR1 and CDR2 sequences are ENHRY and SYGVKD.

This chain joins TRBV13 and TRBJ2-7; D is undetermined. The CDR3 consists of 11 residues. The V end lost 5 bases, the J end lost 7 bases, and 9 bases lay between the germline ends. The V gene's germline CDR1 is PRHDT and CDR2 FYEKMQ (reference sequence). CDR3 coding DNA: TGTGCCAGCAGCCCAAGCTTGGAGCAGTACTTC. It translates to CASSPSLEQYF.

Of note for this clone: The junction departs from germline at one end; a sequencing error may be responsible. The chain employs TRBV27 and TRBJ1-5; possibly TRBD1 for D (5 bases). The length of the CDR3 is 13 residues. Looked up from germline, CDR1 is MNHEY and CDR2 is SMNVEV (reference sequence). DNA of the CDR3: TGTGCCAGCAGTCCCGGGACGCTGTATCTCCCGATTTTT. It translates to CASSPGTLYLPIF.

The chain joins TRBV25-1 to TRBJ2-7; TRBD2 agrees at 7 bases. CDR3 length equals 13 residues. V gave up 5 bases and J gave up 7 bases; unmatched junction bases: 8. Germline loops: CDR1 MGHDK, CDR2 SYGVNS. DNA for the CDR3: TGTGCCAGCAGTAGGGCGGGGGAGAGTGAGCAGTACTTC. The encoded protein is CASSRAGESEQYF.

V is TRBV2 and J is TRBJ2-1; a weak D match, TRBD2 (6 bases). Looked up from germline, CDR1 is SNHLY and CDR2 is FYNNEI. This CDR3 region has 15 residues. V lost 6 bases, J lost 3 bases, and 15 bases lay in between. The CDR3 here is CASRSSLAYYNEQFF. The CDR3 region has the DNA TGTGCCAGCAGAAGCTCCCTAGCGTACTACAATGAGCAGTTCTTC.

The table lists this clone with a count of one. The chain has TRBV7-3 and TRBJ2-2; a weak D match, TRBD2 (6 bases). V gave up 5 bases and J gave up 11 bases, with 21 bases separating them. Germline CDR1 reads SGHTA; CDR2 reads FQGTGA. The CDR3 has 15 amino acids. For the CDR3, the DNA is TGTGCCAGCAGCACCACCGGGAGTATGAAAAGTGAGCTGTTTTTT. This translates into CASSTTGSMKSELFF. The variable domain in full, with the rest retrieved from reference TRBV7-3 and TRBJ2-2, is GAGVSQTPSNKVTEKGKYVELRCDPISGHTALYWYRQSLGQGPEFLIYFQGTGAADDSGLPNDRFFAVRPEGSVSTLKIQRTERGDSAVYLCASSTTGSMKSELFFGEGSRLTVL.

V usage is TRBV18 and J usage is TRBJ2-7, with 7 bases identical to TRBD1. The length of the CDR3 is 14 residues. Trimming at V came to 2 bases and at J to 2 bases, leaving 3 bases not matched to a gene. In germline, CDR1 is KGHSH, CDR2 LQKENI. In nucleotides, the CDR3 is TGTGCCAGCTCACCAAGGGACAGTACCTACGAGCAGTACTTC. It yields the protein CASSPRDSTYEQYF.

The V and J genes are TRBV7-9 and TRBJ2-2; D is possibly TRBD2 (6 bases). V lost 3 bases and J lost 4, with 18 bases in between. This CDR3 is 17 amino acids long. Germline assignment: CDR1 SEHNR and CDR2 FQNEAQ (reference sequence). Here the CDR3 DNA reads TGTGCCAGCAGCTTCCCCCGGAGGGTGGTAATCACCGGGGAGCTGTTTTTT. Protein sequence: CASSFPRRVVITGELFF.

The gene calls are TRBV20-1 and TRBJ2-3, with D unresolved. Germline V lookup: CDR1 DFQATT, CDR2 SNEGSKA (reference sequence). With 8 bases removed from V and 2 bases from J, the gap between germline ends came to 8 bases. There are 11 residues in the CDR3. In DNA form, the CDR3 reads TGCAGTCTGAGAGACACAGATACGCAGTATTTT. Its translation: CSLRDTDTQYF.

The chain joins TRBV27 to TRBJ2-1, with D possibly being TRBD2 (6 bases). CDR3 size: 14 residues. Germline V gives CDR1 MNHEY, CDR2 SMNVEV (reference sequence). Between the trimmed V and J ends, which lost 4 bases and 5 bases, there was a span of 12 bases. CDR3 DNA sequence: TGTGCCAGCAGTTGGGACTTTCCCCACAATGAGCAGTTCTTC. Encoded protein: CASSWDFPHNEQFF.

The chain employs TRBV9 and TRBJ2-7, with 9 bases aligning to TRBD1. Germline values: CDR1 SGDLS, CDR2 YYNGEE. This CDR3 contains 14 residues. The J segment lost 4 bases and the V segment lost 4 bases, leaving 6 bases of the junction unmatched. The CDR3 DNA sequence: TGTGCCAGCAGCCCCTGGACAGGGGCGTACGAGCAGTACTTC. This encodes CASSPWTGAYEQYF.

This clone was detected only once. J is TRBJ2-3 and V is TRBV30, with TRBD2 matching over 12 bases. CDR1 GTSNPN and CDR2 SVGIG come from the germline V gene (reference sequence). The CDR3 spans 19 residues. The trim removed 1 base at V and 4 bases at J, leaving 15 bases unmatched. The CDR3 loop reads CAWSGATSGRSEWADTQYF. In DNA form, the CDR3 reads TGTGCCTGGAGTGGGGCCACTAGCGGGAGGTCAGAGTGGGCAGATACGCAGTATTTT.

The V and J genes are TRBV6-6 and TRBJ2-3, with TRBD1 as a possible D gene (5 bases). CDR1 MNHNY and CDR2 SVGAGI come from the germline V gene (reference sequence). This CDR3 spans 16 amino acids. V was cut by 0 bases and J by 4 bases, with 14 bases left in between. CDR3 nucleotide sequence: TGTGCCAGCAGTTACTCGGCAGTCCCCAGGGCAGATACGCAGTATTTT. Translating gives CASSYSAVPRADTQYF.

The genes are TRBV15 and TRBJ2-3; 7 bases are a match to TRBD2. This CDR3 has 13 residues. V gave up 7 bases and J gave up 4 bases; unmatched junction bases: 5. Germline V gene data show CDR1 as LNHNV and CDR2 as YYDKDF (reference sequence). This CDR3 is CATKAGEADTQYF. CDR3 DNA sequence: TGTGCCACCAAGGCGGGAGAGGCAGATACGCAGTATTTT.

Written as DNA, the CDR3 is TGTGCCAGCAGCCAAACGGGGGGACAGGGAAACTATGGCTACACCTTC. As protein: CASSQTGGQGNYGYTF. V and J are TRBV4-2 and TRBJ1-2; 9 bases map to TRBD1. CDR1 is LGHNA and CDR2 is YNFKEQ in the germline V gene. V shed 2 bases, J shed 2 bases, and the junction held 6 bases outside the gene matches. The CDR3 runs 16 residues.

The genes are TRBV27 and TRBJ2-1; TRBD2 matches 14 bases. The ends lost 3 bases at V and 6 bases at J; junction bases unmatched: 1. Germline V gene data show CDR1 as MNHEY and CDR2 as SMNVEV (reference sequence). CDR3 length: 15 residues. DNA for the CDR3: TGTGCCAGCAGTTTTGGGACTAGCGGGAGCAATGAGCAGTTCTTC. Protein: CASSFGTSGSNEQFF.

V is TRBV6-6 and J is TRBJ2-7; unclear D gene. The CDR3 contains 12 residues. Germline loops: CDR1 MNHNY, CDR2 SVGAGI (reference sequence). Trimming took off 5 bases at V and 1 base at J, with 6 bases between the two ends. CDR3 protein: CASSPTSYEQYF. The CDR3 nucleotides read TGTGCCAGCAGTCCAACATCCTACGAGCAGTACTTC.

The chain joins TRBV6-1 to TRBJ2-2; perhaps TRBD1 as D (5 bases). This CDR3 is built from 13 residues. In germline, CDR1 is MNHNS, CDR2 SASEGT. Between the trimmed V and J ends, which lost 4 bases and 7 bases, there was a span of 10 bases. The CDR3 region is CASSVEQGGELFF. The DNA of the CDR3 is TGTGCCAGCAGTGTGGAGCAGGGCGGGGAGCTGTTTTTT.

The chain recombines TRBV29-1 with TRBJ1-1; no reliable D call. The germline V gene has CDR1 SQVTM and CDR2 ANQGSEA. V was cut by 6 bases and J by 4 bases, with 9 bases left in between. CDR3 length: 11 residues. CDR3 DNA sequence: TGCAGCGTGCCTTCTGGCACTGAAGCTTTCTTT. Residues: CSVPSGTEAFF.

This chain links TRBV7-9 with TRBJ2-1; D unclear. CDR1 and CDR2 from the germline V gene are SEHNR and FQNEAQ (reference sequence). Trimming pared 0 bases from V and 15 bases from J, leaving 12 bases between. CDR3 length equals 12 residues. The CDR3 region is CASSLARSSAFF. The CDR3 DNA reads TGTGCCAGCAGCTTAGCGCGGTCTTCCGCGTTCTTC.

The V and J genes are TRBV6-1 and TRBJ2-1; possibly TRBD2 for D (6 bases). Trimming pared 1 base from V and 2 bases from J, leaving 12 bases between. Germline-derived CDR1 and CDR2 are MNHNS and SASEGT. The CDR3 sequence is 16 residues long. This CDR3 reads CASSEEGSGAYNEQFF. The DNA for the CDR3 is TGTGCCAGCAGTGAAGAAGGTAGCGGAGCCTACAATGAGCAGTTCTTC.